This T cell receptor (beta chain) was identified in a study of cytomegalovirus exposure and HLA in healthy donors. The table lists this clone with a few counts. A multiplex PCR was run with 60 Vbeta primers and 13 Jbeta primers. In the original workflow: The count from a later analysis was tens of millions of unique TCR beta chains, 9.5 million to 13 million of them shared. Sequencing used immunoSEQ multiplex PCR; TCRdb keeps in-frame clones, though not all of them. The V and J calls and clone size come from that table; D and trimming were worked out from the DNA. The sample includes some 110,000 clones, about 82% of them seen just once. Per germline, CDR1 MNHNY and CDR2 SVGAGI (reference sequence). V was clipped by 6 bases and J by 5 bases, with 8 bases between them. The length of the CDR3 is 12 residues.

This TCR came from a man aged 45-65 years in good health and CMV-seronegative. The sample taken for sequencing was PBMCs. J is TRBJ1-3 and V is TRBV6-6, with D perhaps TRBD1 (6 bases). CDR3 protein: CASSTGRNTIYF. DNA of the CDR3: TGTGCCAGCAGCACAGGGAGAAACACCATATATTTT.